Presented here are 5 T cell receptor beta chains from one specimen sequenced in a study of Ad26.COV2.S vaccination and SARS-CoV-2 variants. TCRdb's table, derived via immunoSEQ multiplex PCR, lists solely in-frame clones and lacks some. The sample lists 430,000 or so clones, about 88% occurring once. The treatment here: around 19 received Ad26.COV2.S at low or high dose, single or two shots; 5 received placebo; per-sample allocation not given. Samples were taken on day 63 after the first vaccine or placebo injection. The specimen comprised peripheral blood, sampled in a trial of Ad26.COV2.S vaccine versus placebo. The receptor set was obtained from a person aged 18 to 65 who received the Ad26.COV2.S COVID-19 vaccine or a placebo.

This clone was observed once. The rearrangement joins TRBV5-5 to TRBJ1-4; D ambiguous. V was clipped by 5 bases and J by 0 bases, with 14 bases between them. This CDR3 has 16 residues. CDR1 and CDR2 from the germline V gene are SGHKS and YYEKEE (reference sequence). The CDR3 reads CASSSSVPTTNEKLFF. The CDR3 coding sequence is TGTGCCAGCAGTTCCTCCGTCCCCACAACTAATGAAAAACTGTTTTTT.

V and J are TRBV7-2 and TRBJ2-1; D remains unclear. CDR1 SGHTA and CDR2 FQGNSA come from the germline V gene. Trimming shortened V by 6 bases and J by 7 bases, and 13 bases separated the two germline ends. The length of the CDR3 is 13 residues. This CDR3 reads CASRKARLNEQFF. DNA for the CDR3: TGTGCCAGCAGAAAAGCCCGCCTGAATGAGCAGTTCTTC.

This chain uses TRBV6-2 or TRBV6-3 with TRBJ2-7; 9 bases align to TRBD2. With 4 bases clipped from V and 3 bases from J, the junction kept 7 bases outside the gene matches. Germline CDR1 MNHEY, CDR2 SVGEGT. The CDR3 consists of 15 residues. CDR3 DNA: TGTGCCAGCAGTTTTAGCGGGGGACGCTACTACGAGCAGTACGTC. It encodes CASSFSGGRYYEQYV.

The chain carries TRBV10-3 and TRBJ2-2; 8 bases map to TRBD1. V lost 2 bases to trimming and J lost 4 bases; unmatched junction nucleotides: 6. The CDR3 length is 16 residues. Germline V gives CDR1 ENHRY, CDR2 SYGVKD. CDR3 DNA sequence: TGTGCCATCAGTGAGCTTGGGACAGGCAGCACCGGGGAGCTGTTTTTT. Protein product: CAISELGTGSTGELFF.

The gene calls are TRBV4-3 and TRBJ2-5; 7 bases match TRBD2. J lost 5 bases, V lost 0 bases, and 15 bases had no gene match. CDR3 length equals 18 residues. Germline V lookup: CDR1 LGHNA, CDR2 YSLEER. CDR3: CASSQEFPLSGGRETQYF. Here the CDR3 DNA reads TGCGCCAGCAGCCAAGAATTCCCTCTATCGGGAGGTCGGGAGACCCAGTACTTC.